Given below is one TCR beta chain in context. This sample stems from a study of blood T cell repertoires in COVID-19. The overall study: Samples representing acute and convalescent COVID-19 were sourced from the United States, Italy and Spain. T cells, B-cell-depleted T cells, or PBMCs provided the cDNA or gDNA that served as material.

The V segment lost 11 bases and the J segment 1 base; nucleotides outside the gene matches: 7. The germline gives CDR1 MNHEY, CDR2 SVGAGI. The CDR3 runs 13 residues. Only in-frame clones appear in the TCRdb table, and some are missing; sequencing was by immunoSEQ multiplex PCR. The repertoire includes about 130,000 clones, more than 70% of them detected once, and roughly an eighth sits in the top ten. The TCR comes from a woman aged 25 to 39 who had recovered from COVID-19. The chain joins TRBV6-5 to TRBJ2-5, with 7 bases fitting TRBD1. The sample comprised peripheral blood. CDR3 sequence (DNA): TGTGCCGGTCACAGGGGCACCCAAGAGACCCAGTACTTC. Amino acid sequence: CAGHRGTQETQYF.